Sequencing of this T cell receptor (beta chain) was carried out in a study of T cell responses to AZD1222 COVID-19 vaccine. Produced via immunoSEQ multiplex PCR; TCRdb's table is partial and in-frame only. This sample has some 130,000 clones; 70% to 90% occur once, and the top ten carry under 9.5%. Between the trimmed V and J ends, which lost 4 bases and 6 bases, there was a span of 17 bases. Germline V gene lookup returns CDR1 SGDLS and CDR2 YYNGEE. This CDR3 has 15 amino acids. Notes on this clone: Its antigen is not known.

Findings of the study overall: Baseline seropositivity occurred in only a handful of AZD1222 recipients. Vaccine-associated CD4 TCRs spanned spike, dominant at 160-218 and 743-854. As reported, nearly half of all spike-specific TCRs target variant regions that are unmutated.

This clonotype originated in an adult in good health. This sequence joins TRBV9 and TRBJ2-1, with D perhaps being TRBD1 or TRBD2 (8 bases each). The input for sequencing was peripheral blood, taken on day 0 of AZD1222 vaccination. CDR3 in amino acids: CASSREGQVFNEQFF. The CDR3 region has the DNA TGTGCCAGCAGCCGGGAGGGACAGGTATTCAATGAGCAGTTCTTC.